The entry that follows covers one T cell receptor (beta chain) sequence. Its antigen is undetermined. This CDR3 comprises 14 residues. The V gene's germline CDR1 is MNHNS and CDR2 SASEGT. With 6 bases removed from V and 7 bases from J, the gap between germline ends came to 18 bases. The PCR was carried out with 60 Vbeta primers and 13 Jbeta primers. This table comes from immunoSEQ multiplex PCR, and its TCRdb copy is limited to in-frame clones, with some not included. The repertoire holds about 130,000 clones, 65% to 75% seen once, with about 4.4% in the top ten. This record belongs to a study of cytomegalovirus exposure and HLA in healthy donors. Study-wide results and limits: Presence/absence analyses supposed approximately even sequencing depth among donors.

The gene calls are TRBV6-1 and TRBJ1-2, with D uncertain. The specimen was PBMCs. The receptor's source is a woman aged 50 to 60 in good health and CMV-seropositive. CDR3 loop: CASRSSLQGGGYTF. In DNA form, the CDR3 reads TGTGCCAGCAGATCCAGCTTACAAGGAGGTGGCTACACCTTC.